Following are 4 T cell receptor beta chains from one sample sequenced in a study of Graves' ophthalmopathy and Graves' hyperthyroidism (dated by TCRdb to 2016 to 2019). The sequencing machine was an Illumina HiSeq 2000. For repertoire sequencing, TCR beta CDR3 regions were amplified from RNA transcripts. HTBI primers and the Qiagen OneStep RT-PCR kit were used in a first-round RT-PCR, which was followed by a second-round multiplex PCR, size selection and purification. The public reads were reprocessed in TCRdb via fastp at Q25 and MiXCR, keeping in-frame beta chains. Merged by CDR3 protein, the rows form single entries marked with the most common genes and DNA. The sample profile shows around 1,000,000 distinct CDR3 sequences; about 38% of them were found once. The ten largest account for 11% of the sample. The specimen sequenced was peripheral blood or thyroid tissue (not recorded which). The receptors come from an adult man with Graves' hyperthyroidism.

This clonotype has ten or more counts. The V gene is TRBV7-9, the J gene TRBJ1-2, with TRBD1 as a possible D gene (6 bases). Per germline, CDR1 SEHNR and CDR2 FQNEAQ (reference sequence). The CDR3 is 15 residues long. Between the trimmed V and J ends, which lost 0 bases and 0 bases, there was a span of 8 bases. The DNA for the CDR3 is TGTGCCAGCAGCTTAGCGGACAGACCTAACTATGGCTACACCTTC. Amino acid sequence: CASSLADRPNYGYTF.

The table lists this clonotype with a few counts. The rearrangement uses TRBV6-2 or TRBV6-3 and TRBJ1-6; 8 bases map to TRBD1. V trimming: 7 bases; J trimming: 12 bases; junction bases outside the gene matches: 11. CDR1 and CDR2 (germline): MNHEY, SVGEGT. The CDR3 is 14 amino acids. The DNA for the CDR3 is TGTGCCAGCACCGATACCCCCAGGGGGCAACCCCTCCACTTT. This translates into CASTDTPRGQPLHF.

This clonotype was seen just once. This chain connects TRBV28 to TRBJ2-7, with 9 bases lining up with TRBD1. The CDR3 totals 15 residues. The V and J ends lost 3 bases and 3 bases, in that order; junction bases with no gene match: 6. Germline V gives CDR1 MDHEN, CDR2 SYDVKM. The CDR3 protein is CASSFRDRVNYEQYF. The CDR3 nucleotides read TGTGCCAGCAGTTTCAGGGACAGGGTAAACTACGAGCAGTACTTC.

The rearrangement links TRBV10-3 to TRBJ2-7; TRBD1 might be the D (6 bases). The V end lost 10 bases, the J end lost 7 bases, and 14 bases lay between the germline ends. Germline CDR1 ENHRY, CDR2 SYGVKD. This CDR3 contains 11 residues. The CDR3 region has the DNA TGTGCCAGCAGAAGACAGGTGGAGCAGTACTTC. It yields the protein CASRRQVEQYF.